The 31 T cell receptor beta chains below come from one sample, sequenced in a study of beta chain features in type 1 diabetes. Study-wide results and caveats: TCRB CDR3s were moderately but significantly shorter in Type 1 diabetes patients in all four CD4+ subsets.

Their recognized antigens are unknown. Since all of the isolated RNA was reverse transcribed, expressed TCRB transcripts were what got sequenced. Assay used: immunoSEQ multiplex PCR; TCRdb lists only in-frame clones, some missing. The top ten clones hold around 0.028% of a sample with more than 250,000 clones, roughly 20% of them seen once. The sequenced material came from naive CD4+ T cells from blood. These receptors originate from a woman aged 40 to 50 with type 1 diabetes.

The genes are TRBV10-3 and TRBJ2-4; the D gene is possibly TRBD1 (5 bases). CDR1 is ENHRY and CDR2 is SYGVKD in the germline V gene. The CDR3 contains 13 residues. The germline V and J ends were trimmed by 9 bases and 9 bases, with 18 bases remaining between them. The CDR3 nucleotides are TGTGCCATAACCGACAGTACTTGGGGCATTCAGTACTTC. This encodes CAITDSTWGIQYF.

The V call is TRBV28, the J call TRBJ2-3; TRBD1 matches at 10 bases. The V gene's germline CDR1 is MDHEN and CDR2 SYDVKM. V was pared by 6 bases and J by 0 bases, with 3 bases of the junction left unmatched. The CDR3 runs 15 residues. CDR3 residues: CASRGTGVSTDTQYF. The CDR3 bases are TGTGCCAGCAGGGGGACAGGGGTTAGCACAGATACGCAGTATTTT.

The rearrangement links TRBV25-1 to TRBJ2-2; D not resolved. The CDR3 covers 13 residues. CDR1 and CDR2 (germline): MGHDK, SYGVNS. The V end was cut by 1 base, the J end by 6 bases, with 6 bases between. The chain's CDR3 is CASSESEAGELFF. CDR3 sequence (DNA): TGTGCCAGCAGTGAATCCGAGGCCGGGGAGCTGTTTTTT.

This clone was seen more than once but under ten times. This chain connects TRBV2 to TRBJ1-1; 9 nucleotides line up with TRBD1. J was trimmed by 5 bases and V by 6 bases; bases with no gene match: 4. The germline gives CDR1 SNHLY, CDR2 FYNNEI. The length of the CDR3 is 13 residues. CDR3 nucleotides: TGTGCCAGCAGGGACAGGGGAGGGACTGAAGCTTTCTTT. Its protein is CASRDRGGTEAFF.

The chain couples TRBV4-3 to TRBJ1-4, with D possibly matching TRBD1 (5 bases). CDR1 and CDR2 from the germline V gene are LGHNA and YSLEER. V lost 0 bases, J lost 2 bases, and 7 bases lay in between. The CDR3 runs to 15 residues. CDR3: CASSQDKGTNEKLFF. As DNA, the CDR3 is TGCGCCAGCAGCCAAGATAAGGGGACTAATGAAAAACTGTTTTTT.

This sequence joins TRBV2 and TRBJ2-1, with D possibly TRBD1 on 5 matching bases. Looked up from germline, CDR1 is SNHLY and CDR2 is FYNNEI. The CDR3 loop spans 13 amino acids. The V end lost 7 bases, the J end lost 7 bases, and 14 bases lay between the germline ends. This CDR3 is CASTIGVLNEQFF. The CDR3 DNA reads as TGTGCCAGCACCATAGGGGTGTTAAATGAGCAGTTCTTC.

This chain uses TRBV25-1 with TRBJ2-1; 9 bases fit TRBD2. Germline trimming cut 6 bases from V and 2 bases from J; bases unmatched to any gene: 5. The length of the CDR3 is 15 residues. Germline lookup yields CDR1 MGHDK and CDR2 SYGVNS. For the CDR3, the DNA is TGTGCCAGCAGGATAGCGGGAGTAACCTACAATGAGCAGTTCTTC. Protein product: CASRIAGVTYNEQFF. Full variable domain (outside the CDR3, taken from reference TRBV25-1 and TRBJ2-1): EADIYQTPRYLVIGTGKKITLECSQTMGHDKMYWYQQDPGMELHLIHYSYGVNSTEKGDLSSESTVSRIRTEHFPLTLESARPSHTSQYLCASRIAGVTYNEQFFGPGTRLTVL.

This clone has a handful of counts. The rearrangement uses TRBV9 and TRBJ1-2; 11 bases map to TRBD1. Germline V lookup: CDR1 SGDLS, CDR2 YYNGEE. The CDR3 has 15 amino acids. Germline trimming cut 0 bases from V and 4 bases from J; bases unmatched to any gene: 2. CDR3 sequence reads: CASSVEGTGGYGYTF. The DNA of the CDR3 is TGTGCCAGCAGCGTAGAGGGGACAGGGGGCTATGGCTACACCTTC.

This clone showed up just a few times. The identical CDR3 is also encoded by other nucleotide sequences in the sample. This chain connects TRBV15 to TRBJ2-3, with D unresolved. CDR1 and CDR2 from the germline V gene are LNHNV and YYDKDF (reference sequence). V lost 0 bases and J lost 5, with 6 bases in between. CDR3 length: 13 residues. This CDR3 reads CATSRDRGDTQYF. The CDR3 DNA reads TGTGCCACCAGCAGAGATCGCGGAGATACGCAGTATTTT.

This clone came up a few times. The rearrangement uses TRBV5-6 and TRBJ1-5, with a tentative D call TRBD1 (6 bases). Trimming removed 0 bases from V and 7 bases from J, with 8 bases in between. This CDR3 has 13 residues. Germline loops: CDR1 SGHDT, CDR2 YYEEEE. Here the CDR3 DNA reads TGTGCCAGCAGCTTGGCAGGGGAACAGCCCCAGCATTTT. Translation gives CASSLAGEQPQHF.

The chain employs TRBV2 and TRBJ2-1; a possible D gene is TRBD2 (6 bases). With 3 bases removed from V and 13 bases from J, the gap between germline ends came to 7 bases. The CDR3 extends over 10 amino acids. Germline V gene sequence: CDR1 SNHLY, CDR2 FYNNEI. The CDR3 reads CASSEGLQFF. The CDR3 nucleotides read TGTGCCAGCAGTGAGGGACTCCAGTTCTTC.

This clone was seen a few times. The chain is built from TRBV5-1 and TRBJ2-3; no clear D. The CDR3 contains 14 residues. V was shortened by 3 bases and J by 2 bases, with 10 bases between the two germline ends. Per the germline V gene, CDR1 is SGHRS and CDR2 is YFSETQ. The CDR3 here is CASSSSSFTDTQYF. The CDR3, as DNA: TGCGCCAGCAGCTCCTCTAGTTTCACAGATACGCAGTATTTT.

The chain employs TRBV30 and TRBJ1-2; D is ambiguous. The CDR3 has 12 residues. CDR1 GTSNPN and CDR2 SVGIG come from the germline V gene (reference sequence). Trimming took 5 bases from V and 3 from J, leaving 10 bases between them. CDR3 loop: CAWSDSDYGYTF. Here the CDR3 DNA reads TGTGCCTGGTCGGACTCTGACTATGGCTACACCTTC.

This chain links TRBV14 with TRBJ2-3; TRBD1 matches at 8 bases. Germline V gene sequence: CDR1 SGHDN, CDR2 FVKESK. The CDR3 spans 15 residues. The ends lost 1 base at V and 7 bases at J; junction bases unmatched: 7. This chain's CDR3 is CASSQGGQGRYTQYF. The CDR3, as DNA: TGTGCCAGCAGCCAAGGTGGACAGGGAAGGTATACGCAGTATTTT.

The V call is TRBV7-2, the J call TRBJ1-2, with D perhaps TRBD1 (6 bases). CDR3 size: 13 residues. CDR1 is SGHTA, CDR2 FQGNSA, per germline. V was cut by 5 bases and J by 2 bases, with 9 bases left in between. The CDR3: CASSPRGNYGYTF. The CDR3 DNA reads as TGTGCCAGCAGCCCCAGGGGAAACTATGGCTACACCTTC.

The chain is built from TRBV29-1 and TRBJ1-3, with a tentative D call TRBD1 (6 bases). The CDR3 spans 13 residues. Germline V gene lookup returns CDR1 SQVTM and CDR2 ANQGSEA. V was clipped by 3 bases and J by 2 bases, with 8 bases between them. The DNA of the CDR3 is TGCAGCGTTGACAGGGGCCCTGGAAACACCATATATTTT. This sequence encodes CSVDRGPGNTIYF.

This clone was detected only a few times. CDR3 protein: CASSAGLAGGGGETQYF. CDR3 nucleotides: TGTGCCAGCAGCGCGGGACTAGCGGGAGGTGGAGGAGAGACCCAGTACTTC. The V and J genes are TRBV9 and TRBJ2-5; 15 bases are a match to TRBD2. Germline V gene lookup returns CDR1 SGDLS and CDR2 YYNGEE. The CDR3 runs 17 residues. V was pared by 3 bases and J by 4 bases, with 7 bases of the junction left unmatched.

This clone has just a few counts. The rearrangement uses TRBV5-1 and TRBJ2-6, with 9 positions matching TRBD1. The CDR3 totals 16 residues. V was pared by 7 bases and J by 1 base, with 6 bases of the junction left unmatched. Germline CDR1 is SGHRS and CDR2 is YFSETQ. The CDR3, as DNA: TGCGCCAGCGAGGGACAGGGCCTGTCTGGGGCCAACGTCCTGACTTTC. This translates into CASEGQGLSGANVLTF.

This clone has only a few counts. The chain recombines TRBV28 with TRBJ2-1; 10 bases match TRBD2. This CDR3 contains 17 residues. With V trimmed by 5 bases and J by 6 bases, 13 bases remained unmatched. In germline, CDR1 is MDHEN, CDR2 SYDVKM. The CDR3 DNA reads TGTGCCAGCAGTCCCCAAGCGGGGGGGCTTAGGGTCAATGAGCAGTTCTTC. Translated, it gives CASSPQAGGLRVNEQFF.

This clone was counted between two and nine times. This chain connects TRBV6-5 to TRBJ2-7; D possibly corresponds to TRBD1 (5 bases). Germline-derived CDR1 and CDR2 are MNHEY and SVGAGI. This CDR3 is 11 amino acids long. The CDR3 spells CSITRGGAQYF. In DNA form, the CDR3 reads TGTTCCATAACCAGAGGTGGGGCGCAGTACTTC.

CDR3 protein: CASSENGRSYEQYF. The CDR3 DNA reads as TGTGCCAGCAGTGAAAACGGGAGGTCCTACGAGCAGTACTTC. The V gene is TRBV2, the J gene TRBJ2-7; 7 bases line up with TRBD2. The CDR3 is 14 amino acids. CDR1 is SNHLY and CDR2 is FYNNEI in the germline V gene. The J segment lost 1 base and the V segment lost 2 bases, leaving 2 bases of the junction unmatched.

This clone showed up just a few times. The V call is TRBV29-1, the J call TRBJ2-5; 7 bases align to TRBD2. CDR3 length: 12 residues. Losses at the gene ends were 5 bases for V and 5 bases for J; bases not matched to a gene: 5. Looked up from germline, CDR1 is SQVTM and CDR2 is ANQGSEA. Here the CDR3 reads CSVTAGGETQYF. As DNA, the CDR3 is TGCAGCGTTACAGCCGGGGGGGAGACCCAGTACTTC.

V and J are TRBV18 and TRBJ2-6; 7 nucleotides match TRBD2. The CDR3 is made up of 16 amino acids. After removal of 3 bases from V and 0 bases from J, the junction contained 2 bases not matched to a gene. The germline CDR1 and CDR2 sequences are KGHSH and LQKENI. For the CDR3, the DNA is TGTGCCAGCTCACCGCGCGGGGGCTCTGGGGCCAACGTCCTGACTTTC. Its protein is CASSPRGGSGANVLTF.

The V gene is TRBV19, the J gene TRBJ2-7, with D possibly being TRBD2 (6 bases). The V and J ends lost 5 bases and 0 bases respectively, with 14 bases between them. This CDR3 spans 15 amino acids. Germline loops: CDR1 LNHDA, CDR2 SQIVND (reference sequence). CDR3 loop: CASSWGRQSSYEQYF. The CDR3 nucleotides are TGTGCCAGTAGTTGGGGGAGGCAGAGCTCCTACGAGCAGTACTTC.

In its sample, this clone was seen a few times. V and J are TRBV7-9 and TRBJ2-7; 9 nucleotides line up with TRBD1. The ends lost 5 bases at V and 4 bases at J; junction bases unmatched: 9. Germline values: CDR1 SEHNR, CDR2 FQNEAQ (reference sequence). CDR3 length: 15 amino acids. The CDR3 protein is CASSPRGTGTYEQYF. In DNA form, the CDR3 reads TGTGCCAGCAGCCCACGGGGGACAGGGACGTACGAGCAGTACTTC.

This chain links TRBV15 with TRBJ1-6, with D perhaps TRBD1 (6 bases). Germline values: CDR1 LNHNV, CDR2 YYDKDF (reference sequence). The CDR3 covers 14 residues. Deletions cut 10 bases from V and 5 bases from J, with 15 bases between. This CDR3 reads CASKRDKDNSPLHF. The CDR3 DNA follows: TGTGCCAGCAAACGGGACAAGGATAATTCACCCCTCCACTTT. Complete variable domain (other parts from reference TRBV15 and TRBJ1-6): DAMVIQNPRYQVTQFGKPVTLSCSQTLNHNVMYWYQQKSSQAPKLLFHYYDKDFNNEADTPDNFQSRRPNTSFCFLDIRSPGLGDTAMYLCASKRDKDNSPLHFGNGTRLTVT.

This rearrangement joins TRBV5-1 to TRBJ1-1; the D gene is possibly TRBD1 (5 bases). CDR1 and CDR2 (germline): SGHRS, YFSETQ. Trimming cost V 0 bases and J 5 bases, with 14 bases left between them. The CDR3 covers 15 residues. The CDR3 loop is CASSLARDRGTEAFF. The DNA for the CDR3 is TGCGCCAGCAGCTTGGCCCGGGACCGGGGGACTGAAGCTTTCTTT.

This clone was detected a few times. V usage is TRBV7-9 and J usage is TRBJ1-2; D is unclear. Trimming removed 3 bases at V and 8 bases at J, with 13 bases between. Germline CDR1 reads SEHNR; CDR2 reads FQNEAQ (reference sequence). CDR3 length equals 13 residues. The CDR3 protein is CASSFLNSEGYTF. In DNA, the CDR3 is TGTGCCAGCAGCTTCTTGAATTCGGAGGGCTACACCTTC.

This chain's CDR3 is CASSHGSVYEQYF. For the CDR3, the DNA is TGTGCCAGCTCACACGGGAGTGTTTACGAGCAGTACTTC. The rearrangement joins TRBV18 to TRBJ2-7, with a weak D call TRBD2 (6 bases). V was cut by 4 bases and J by 4 bases, with 11 bases left in between. The CDR3 has 13 residues. Looked up from germline, CDR1 is KGHSH and CDR2 is LQKENI.

The chain couples TRBV6-5 to TRBJ2-5; 10 nucleotides match TRBD1. The CDR3 is 16 amino acids. V lost 2 bases, J lost 5 bases, and 8 bases stayed unmatched. CDR1 MNHEY and CDR2 SVGAGI come from the germline V gene. CDR3 DNA: TGTGCCAGCAGTTACGCCGGGACAGGGGCCGCCGAGACCCAGTACTTC. This sequence encodes CASSYAGTGAAETQYF.

This clone was seen a handful of times. The rearrangement uses TRBV9 and TRBJ1-5; the D is unclear. The V gene lost 0 bases and the J gene lost 6 bases, with 16 bases spanning the gap. Looked up from germline, CDR1 is SGDLS and CDR2 is YYNGEE. The CDR3 covers 16 residues. The CDR3 here is CASSVGPGSLGQPQHF. CDR3 DNA sequence: TGTGCCAGCAGCGTAGGTCCCGGGAGTCTTGGTCAGCCCCAGCATTTT.